This T cell receptor (beta chain) was recorded in a study of blood T cells in healthy people across ages. Turning to this clonotype: Its antigen is as yet unknown.

Broader study findings: More naive CD4+ cells and higher diversity marked long-lived donors relative to aged donors.

This CDR3 region has 12 residues. The germline gives CDR1 SQVTM, CDR2 ANQGSEA. Together with a sample-barcoded 5' primer, a J-beta primer mix was included in a second PCR lasting about 6 to 12 cycles. Each CDR3 protein is one row after TCRdb ran MiXCR on the 5' RACE reads. The sample holds 700,000 to 900,000 distinct CDR3 sequences, around 24% seen once. This sample was also put to use in a study of T cells of mothers and their children.

Sequencing used blood. This clonotype was obtained from a boy aged 5 to 17 in good health. V and J are TRBV29-1 and TRBJ2-5, with TRBD2 identical over 7 bases. The tail of the sequence fits TRBJ2-1 better, so the J call may be wrong. The CDR3 nucleotides read TGCAGCGTTGAATTAGCGGGCAATGAGCAGTTCTTC. As protein: CSVELAGNEQFF.